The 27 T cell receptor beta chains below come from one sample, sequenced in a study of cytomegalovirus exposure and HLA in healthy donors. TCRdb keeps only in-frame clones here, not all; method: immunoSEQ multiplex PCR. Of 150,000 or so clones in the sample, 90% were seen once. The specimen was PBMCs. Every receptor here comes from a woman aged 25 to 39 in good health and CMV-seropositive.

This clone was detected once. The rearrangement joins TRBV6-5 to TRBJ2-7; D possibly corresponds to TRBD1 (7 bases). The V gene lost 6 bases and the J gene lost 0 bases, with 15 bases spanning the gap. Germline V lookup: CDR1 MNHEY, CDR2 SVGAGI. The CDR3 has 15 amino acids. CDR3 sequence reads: CASSQKEGASYEQYF. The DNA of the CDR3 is TGTGCCAGCAGCCAGAAGGAGGGGGCCTCCTACGAGCAGTACTTC.

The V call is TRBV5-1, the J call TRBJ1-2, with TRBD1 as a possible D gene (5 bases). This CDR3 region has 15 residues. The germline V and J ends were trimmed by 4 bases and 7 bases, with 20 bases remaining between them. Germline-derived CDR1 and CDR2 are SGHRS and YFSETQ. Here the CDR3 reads CASSTKQFSQGGYTF. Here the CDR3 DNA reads TGCGCCAGCAGCACCAAACAGTTCAGTCAGGGTGGCTACACCTTC. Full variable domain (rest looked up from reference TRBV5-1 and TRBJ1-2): KAGVTQTPRYLIKTRGQQVTLSCSPISGHRSVSWYQQTPGQGLQFLFEYFSETQRNKGNFPGRFSGRQFSNSRSEMNVSTLELGDSALYLCASSTKQFSQGGYTFGSGTRLTVV.

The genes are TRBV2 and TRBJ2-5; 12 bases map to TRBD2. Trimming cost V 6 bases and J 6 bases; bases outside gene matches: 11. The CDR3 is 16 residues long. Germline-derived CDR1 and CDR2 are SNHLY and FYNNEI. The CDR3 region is CASSSPTSGSLKTQYF. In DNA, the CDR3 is TGTGCCAGCAGCTCCCCGACTAGCGGGAGTTTGAAGACCCAGTACTTC.

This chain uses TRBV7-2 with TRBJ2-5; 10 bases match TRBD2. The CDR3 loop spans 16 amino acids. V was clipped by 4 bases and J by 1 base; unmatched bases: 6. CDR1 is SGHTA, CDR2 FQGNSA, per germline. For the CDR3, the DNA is TGTGCCAGCAGCTCCCTACTAGCGGGGAGCCAAGAGACCCAGTACTTC. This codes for CASSSLLAGSQETQYF. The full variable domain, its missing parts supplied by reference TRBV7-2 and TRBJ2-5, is GAGVSQSPSNKVTEKGKDVELRCDPISGHTALYWYRQSLGQGLEFLIYFQGNSAPDKSGLPSDRFSAERTGGSVSTLTIQRTQQEDSAVYLCASSSLLAGSQETQYFGPGTRLLVL.

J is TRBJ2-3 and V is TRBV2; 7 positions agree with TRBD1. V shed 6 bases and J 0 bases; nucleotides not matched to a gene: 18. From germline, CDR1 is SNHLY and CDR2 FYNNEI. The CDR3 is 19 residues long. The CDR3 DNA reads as TGTGCCAGCAGCGAGACAGGGTCTAGCTGGGTATTTAGCACAGATACGCAGTATTTT. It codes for CASSETGSSWVFSTDTQYF.

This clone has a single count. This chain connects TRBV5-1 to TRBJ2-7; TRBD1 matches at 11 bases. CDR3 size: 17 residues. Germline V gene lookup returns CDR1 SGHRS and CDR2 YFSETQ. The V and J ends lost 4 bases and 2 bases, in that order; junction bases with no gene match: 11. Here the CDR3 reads CASSAGAGTGGTYEQYF. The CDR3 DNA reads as TGCGCCAGCAGCGCCGGGGCGGGGACAGGGGGGACCTACGAGCAGTACTTC.

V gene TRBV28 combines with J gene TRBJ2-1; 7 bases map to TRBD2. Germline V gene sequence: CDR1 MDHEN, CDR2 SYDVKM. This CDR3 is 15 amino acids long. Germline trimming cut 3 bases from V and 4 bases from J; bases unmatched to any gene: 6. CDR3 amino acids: CASSFWTRRYNEQFF. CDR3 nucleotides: TGTGCCAGCAGTTTTTGGACTAGACGATACAATGAGCAGTTCTTC. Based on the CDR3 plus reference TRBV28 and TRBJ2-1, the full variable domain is DVKVTQSSRYLVKRTGEKVFLECVQDMDHENMFWYRQDPGLGLRLIYFSYDVKMKEKGDIPEGYSVSREKKERFSLILESASTNQTSMYLCASSFWTRRYNEQFFGPGTRLTVL.

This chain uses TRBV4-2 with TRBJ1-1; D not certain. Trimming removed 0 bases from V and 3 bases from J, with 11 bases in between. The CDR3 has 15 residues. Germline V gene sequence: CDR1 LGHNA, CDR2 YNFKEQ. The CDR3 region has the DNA TGTGCCAGCAGCCAAGATATGGCGGGATACACTGAAGCTTTCTTT. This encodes CASSQDMAGYTEAFF.

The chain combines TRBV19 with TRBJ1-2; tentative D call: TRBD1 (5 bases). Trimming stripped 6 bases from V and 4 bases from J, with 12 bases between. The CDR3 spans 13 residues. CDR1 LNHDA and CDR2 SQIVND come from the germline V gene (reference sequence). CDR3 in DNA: TGTGCCAGTAGCCCGACAGCCCTCTATGGCTACACCTTC. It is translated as CASSPTALYGYTF.

This chain's CDR3 is CASTREGGSYEQYF. The DNA for the CDR3 is TGTGCCAGTACAAGGGAGGGCGGGTCCTACGAGCAGTACTTC. The J gene is TRBJ2-7, the V gene TRBV2; 7 bases are shared with TRBD2. This CDR3 region has 14 residues. Germline trimming cut 9 bases from V and 1 base from J; bases unmatched to any gene: 9. CDR1 and CDR2 (germline): SNHLY, FYNNEI.

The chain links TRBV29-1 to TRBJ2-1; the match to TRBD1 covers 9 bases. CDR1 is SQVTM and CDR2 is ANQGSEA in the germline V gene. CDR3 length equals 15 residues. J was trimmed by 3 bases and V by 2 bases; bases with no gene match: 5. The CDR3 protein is CSVERGTGSYNEQFF. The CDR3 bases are TGCAGCGTTGAAAGGGGGACAGGGAGCTACAATGAGCAGTTCTTC.

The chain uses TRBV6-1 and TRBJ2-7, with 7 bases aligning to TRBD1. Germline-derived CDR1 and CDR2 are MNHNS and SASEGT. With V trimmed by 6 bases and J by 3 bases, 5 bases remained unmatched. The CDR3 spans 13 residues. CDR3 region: CASSDRVVYEQYF. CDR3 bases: TGTGCCAGCAGCGACAGGGTAGTCTACGAGCAGTACTTC.

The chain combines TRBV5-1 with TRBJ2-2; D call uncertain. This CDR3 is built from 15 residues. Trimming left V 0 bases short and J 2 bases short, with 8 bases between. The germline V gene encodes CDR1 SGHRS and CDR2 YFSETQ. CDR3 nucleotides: TGCGCCAGCAGCTTGGCTGGCCATAACACCGGGGAGCTGTTTTTT. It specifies CASSLAGHNTGELFF.

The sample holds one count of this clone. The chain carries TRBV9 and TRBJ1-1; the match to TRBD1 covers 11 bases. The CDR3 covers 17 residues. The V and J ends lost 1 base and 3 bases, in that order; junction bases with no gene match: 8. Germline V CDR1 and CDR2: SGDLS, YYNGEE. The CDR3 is CASSVIHSGQGDTEAFF. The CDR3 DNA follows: TGTGCCAGCAGCGTAATACACTCGGGACAGGGGGACACTGAAGCTTTCTTT.

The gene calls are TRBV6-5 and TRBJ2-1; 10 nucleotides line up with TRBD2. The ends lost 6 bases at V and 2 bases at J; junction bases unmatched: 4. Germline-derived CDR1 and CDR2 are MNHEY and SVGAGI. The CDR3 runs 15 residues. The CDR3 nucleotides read TGTGCCAGCAGGACCGGGACTAGCGCCTACAATGAGCAGTTCTTC. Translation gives CASRTGTSAYNEQFF.

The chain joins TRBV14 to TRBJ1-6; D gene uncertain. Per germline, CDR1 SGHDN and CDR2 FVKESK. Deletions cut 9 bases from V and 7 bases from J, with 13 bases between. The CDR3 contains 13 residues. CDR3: CASSGGINSPLHF. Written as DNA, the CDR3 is TGTGCCAGTTCAGGAGGGATCAATTCACCCCTCCACTTT.

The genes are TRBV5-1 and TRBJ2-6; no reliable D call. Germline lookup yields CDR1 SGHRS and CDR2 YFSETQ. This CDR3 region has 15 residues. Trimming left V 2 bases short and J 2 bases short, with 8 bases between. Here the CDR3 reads CASSFQVTGANVLTF. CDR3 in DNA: TGCGCCAGCAGCTTTCAGGTAACTGGGGCCAACGTCCTGACTTTC.

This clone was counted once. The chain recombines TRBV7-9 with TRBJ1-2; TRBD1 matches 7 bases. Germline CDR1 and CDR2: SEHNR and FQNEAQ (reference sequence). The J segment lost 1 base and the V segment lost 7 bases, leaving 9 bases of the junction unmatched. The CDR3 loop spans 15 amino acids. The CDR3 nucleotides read TGTGCCAGCACGCACTTAGGGGGCGGTAACTATGGCTACACCTTC. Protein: CASTHLGGGNYGYTF.

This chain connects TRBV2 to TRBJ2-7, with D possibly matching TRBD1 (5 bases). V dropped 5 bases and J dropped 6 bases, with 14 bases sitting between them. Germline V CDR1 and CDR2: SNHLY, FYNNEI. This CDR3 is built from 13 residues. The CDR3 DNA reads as TGTGCCAGCAGTCCAGGGCAGGCTGGCGAGCAGTACTTC. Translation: CASSPGQAGEQYF.

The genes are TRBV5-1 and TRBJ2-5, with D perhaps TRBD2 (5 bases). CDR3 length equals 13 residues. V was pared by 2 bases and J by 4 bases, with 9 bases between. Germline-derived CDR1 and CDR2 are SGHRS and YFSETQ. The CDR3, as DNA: TGCGCCAGCAGCTTCGGGATTTCAGAGACCCAGTACTTC. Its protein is CASSFGISETQYF. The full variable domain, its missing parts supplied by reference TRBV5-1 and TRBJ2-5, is KAGVTQTPRYLIKTRGQQVTLSCSPISGHRSVSWYQQTPGQGLQFLFEYFSETQRNKGNFPGRFSGRQFSNSRSEMNVSTLELGDSALYLCASSFGISETQYFGPGTRLLVL.

In nucleotides, the CDR3 is TGCGCCAGCAGCCAAGACGGACTAGCGGCATACAATGAGCAGTTCTTC. Translation: CASSQDGLAAYNEQFF. V gene TRBV4-1 combines with J gene TRBJ2-1; 10 nucleotides line up with TRBD2. This CDR3 has 16 residues. After removal of 0 bases from V and 4 bases from J, the junction contained 3 bases not matched to a gene. Germline V lookup: CDR1 MGHRA, CDR2 YSYEKL.

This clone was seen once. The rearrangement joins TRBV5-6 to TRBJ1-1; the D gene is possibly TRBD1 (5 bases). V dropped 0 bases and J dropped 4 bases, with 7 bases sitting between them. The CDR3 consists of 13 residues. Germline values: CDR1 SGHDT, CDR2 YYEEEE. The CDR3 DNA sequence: TGTGCCAGCAGCTTGGCCAGGGCCACTGAAGCTTTCTTT. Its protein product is CASSLARATEAFF.

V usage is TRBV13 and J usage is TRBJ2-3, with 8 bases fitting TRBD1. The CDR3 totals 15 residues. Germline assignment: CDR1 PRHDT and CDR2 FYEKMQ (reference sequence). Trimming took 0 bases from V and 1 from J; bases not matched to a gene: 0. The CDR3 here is CASSLGTGGTDTQYF. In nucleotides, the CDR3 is TGTGCCAGCAGCTTAGGGACAGGGGGCACAGATACGCAGTATTTT.

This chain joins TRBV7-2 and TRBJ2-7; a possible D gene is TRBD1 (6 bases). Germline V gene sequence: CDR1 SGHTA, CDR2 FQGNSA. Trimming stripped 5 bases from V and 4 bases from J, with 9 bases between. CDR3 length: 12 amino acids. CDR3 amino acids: CASSPDRYEQYF. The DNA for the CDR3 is TGTGCCAGCAGCCCCGACAGGTACGAGCAGTACTTC.

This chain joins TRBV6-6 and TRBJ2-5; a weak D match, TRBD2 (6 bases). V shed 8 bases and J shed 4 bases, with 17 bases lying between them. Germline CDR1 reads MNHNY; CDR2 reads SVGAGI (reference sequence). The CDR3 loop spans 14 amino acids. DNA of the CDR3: TGTGCCAGCGCAGGCGGGGCGGGGCGAGAGACCCAGTACTTC. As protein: CASAGGAGRETQYF.

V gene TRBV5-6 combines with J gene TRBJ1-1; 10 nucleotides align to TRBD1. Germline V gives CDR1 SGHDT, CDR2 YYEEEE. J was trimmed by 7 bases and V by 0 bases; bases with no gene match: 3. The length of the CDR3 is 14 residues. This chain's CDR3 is CASSLGQGAGEAFF. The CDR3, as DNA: TGTGCCAGCAGCTTGGGACAGGGGGCGGGTGAAGCTTTCTTT.

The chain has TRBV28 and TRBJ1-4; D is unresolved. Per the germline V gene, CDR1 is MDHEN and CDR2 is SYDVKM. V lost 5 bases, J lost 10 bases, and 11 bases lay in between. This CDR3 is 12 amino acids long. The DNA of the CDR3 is TGTGCCAGCAGTGCGCAACCCTCAAAACTGTTTTTT. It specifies CASSAQPSKLFF.